This paragraph covers one TCR beta chain sequence. Germline V gives CDR1 SGHAT, CDR2 FQNNGV. V was shortened by 1 base and J by 1 base, with 16 bases between the two germline ends. The CDR3 extends over 17 amino acids. This entry belongs to a study of cytomegalovirus exposure and HLA in healthy donors. The PCR made use of 60 Vbeta and 13 Jbeta primers. Some clones are missing from TCRdb's copy, which holds only in-frame ones; the method was immunoSEQ multiplex PCR. The sample records 100,000 to 150,000 clones, 70% to 90% being singletons. The sample taken for sequencing was PBMCs. This receptor was obtained from a boy younger than 18 in good health and CMV-seronegative. This rearrangement joins TRBV11-2 to TRBJ1-1, with D perhaps TRBD1 (6 bases). The CDR3 DNA follows: TGTGCCAGCAGCTTAGGCCCTTTCCTGGGACAGAACACTGAAGCTTTCTTT. It specifies CASSLGPFLGQNTEAFF.